This TCR beta chain was sequenced during a study of blood T cells in healthy people across ages. Whole-study results and caveats: Correlation between TCR beta diversity and naive T cell percentage was strong. It was not possible, with unsorted PBMCs, to conclusively compare naive and antigen-experienced cells.

This clonotype was seen more than once but under ten times. The antigen remains undetermined. A second PCR, run for about 6 to 11 cycles, used a sample-barcoded 5' primer plus a J-beta primer mix. TCRdb re-called the 5' RACE reads with MiXCR, one entry per CDR3 protein. The sample contains about 760,000 distinct CDR3 sequences, 25% of which appear only once. The data were also submitted as part of a second study, on T cells of mothers and their children.

The sample comprised blood. The TCR comes from a boy younger than 18 in good health.

CDR3 sequence reads: CASSLAGTQSLFEQYF. The CDR3 coding sequence is TGCGCCAGCAGCTTGGCGGGGACCCAAAGTCTGTTCGAGCAGTACTTC. The genes are TRBV5-1 and TRBJ2-5, with D tentatively TRBD1 or TRBD2 (5 bases each). With the DNA end fitting TRBJ2-7 better, the J assignment may be wrong. CDR3 length equals 16 residues. Germline loops: CDR1 SGHRS, CDR2 YFSETQ.